Each of the 28 T cell receptor beta chains below was sequenced from the same sample in a study of a mutant IDH1 vaccine in newly diagnosed glioma. These TCRs are of unknown antigen specificity. Time point in this sample: week 11, during vaccination. Vaccination comprised doses that each held 300 ug of mutant IDH1 20-mer peptide, plus topical imiquimod. Sequencing was performed with immunoSEQ multiplex PCR; in TCRdb, only in-frame clones are kept and a portion is missing. The sample carries about 120,000 clones, roughly 88% recorded once. This material consisted of PBMCs, taken from a glioma patient whose treatment included an IDH1 peptide vaccine. These receptors came from a woman in her forties or fifties with glioma.

The CDR3 nucleotides read TGCGCCAGCAGCCAAGTGAATCTGGCCAGCTACGAGCAGTACTTC. Translating gives CASSQVNLASYEQYF. The rearrangement uses TRBV4-1 and TRBJ2-7; D unresolved. V was cut by 1 base and J by 3 bases, with 13 bases left in between. The germline V gene encodes CDR1 MGHRA and CDR2 YSYEKL. The CDR3 is made up of 15 amino acids.

The chain joins TRBV2 to TRBJ2-7, with 12 positions matching TRBD2. The germline gives CDR1 SNHLY, CDR2 FYNNEI. V shed 5 bases and J 7 bases; nucleotides not matched to a gene: 6. This CDR3 has 14 residues. DNA of the CDR3: TGTGCCAGCAGTCAACTAGCGGGGGGCGCAGAGCAGTACTTC. Translation: CASSQLAGGAEQYF.

This sequence joins TRBV10-2 and TRBJ2-1; 9 nucleotides line up with TRBD2. J gave up 5 bases and V 11 bases, and 16 bases lay outside the gene matches. The CDR3 sequence is 16 residues long. Germline CDR1 is WSHSY and CDR2 is SAAADI. The CDR3 is CAARPQLAGWNNEQFF. CDR3 in DNA: TGCGCCGCCCGTCCGCAACTAGCGGGTTGGAACAATGAGCAGTTCTTC.

A remark on this clone: One junction end disagrees with the germline gene, perhaps due to a read error. The rearrangement links TRBV7-7 to TRBJ1-2; TRBD1 matches at 8 bases. CDR3 length equals 12 residues. The germline gives CDR1 SSHAT, CDR2 FNYEAQ (reference sequence). CDR3 nucleotide sequence: TGTGCTAGCACCTCGTTGGACAGGGCCTGCACCTTC. Translated: CASTSLDRACTF.

The chain joins TRBV30 to TRBJ2-7; maybe TRBD1 (5 bases). Looked up from germline, CDR1 is GTSNPN and CDR2 is SVGIG (reference sequence). V lost 4 bases, J lost 5 bases, and 15 bases lay in between. CDR3 length equals 13 residues. The CDR3 nucleotides read TGTGCCTGGAATCCAGCCAGGGTGGACGAGCAGTACTTC. Its protein product is CAWNPARVDEQYF.

The CDR3 sequence is CASSLILPNYGYTF. The CDR3 DNA sequence: TGTGCCAGCAGCTTAATTCTTCCTAACTATGGCTACACCTTC. The chain has TRBV7-9 and TRBJ1-2; D is unresolved. There are 14 residues in the CDR3. Looked up from germline, CDR1 is SEHNR and CDR2 is FQNEAQ (reference sequence). Trimming left V 2 bases short and J 0 bases short, with 7 bases between.

This sequence joins TRBV7-8 and TRBJ2-1, with 11 positions matching TRBD2. CDR3 size: 14 residues. V dropped 6 bases and J dropped 6; count of bases not matched to a gene: 4. Germline assignment: CDR1 SGHVS and CDR2 FQNEAQ. The CDR3 coding sequence is TGTGCCAGCAGACTAGCGGGAGTTTCCAATGAGCAGTTCTTC. Translated, it gives CASRLAGVSNEQFF.

The chain joins TRBV7-9 to TRBJ2-1; D gene unclear. V lost 1 base and J 6 bases, leaving 7 bases between the germline ends. The CDR3 is made up of 13 amino acids. In germline, CDR1 is SEHNR, CDR2 FQNEAQ (reference sequence). CDR3 loop: CASSLVLGNEQFF. CDR3 nucleotide sequence: TGTGCCAGCAGCTTAGTGTTAGGCAATGAGCAGTTCTTC.

The J gene is TRBJ2-7, the V gene TRBV7-2; the match to TRBD1 covers 8 bases. With 5 bases clipped from V and 5 bases from J, the junction kept 11 bases outside the gene matches. The CDR3 extends over 15 amino acids. Germline-derived CDR1 and CDR2 are SGHTA and FQGNSA. The CDR3 DNA reads TGTGCCAGCAGCCCTCCCGGACAGGGTCGCCACGAGCAGTACTTC. The encoded protein is CASSPPGQGRHEQYF.

This clone was recorded a few times. The V call is TRBV9, the J call TRBJ1-1; 10 bases match TRBD1. Per the germline V gene, CDR1 is SGDLS and CDR2 is YYNGEE. The CDR3 contains 14 residues. V shed 4 bases, J shed 11 bases, and the junction held 11 bases outside the gene matches. Here the CDR3 reads CASSLLTGGREAFF. The CDR3 DNA reads as TGTGCCAGCAGCTTATTGACAGGGGGCAGAGAGGCTTTCTTT.

The V gene is TRBV10-2, the J gene TRBJ2-1; possible D gene TRBD2, 5 bases. Germline V gene data show CDR1 as WSHSY and CDR2 as SAAADI. This CDR3 region has 16 residues. The V and J ends lost 0 bases and 4 bases respectively, with 13 bases between them. In DNA form, the CDR3 reads TGCGCCAGCAGTGAGTCGCTTGGCGAGGGTTACAATGAGCAGTTCTTC. It specifies CASSESLGEGYNEQFF.

This clone occurred once. V usage is TRBV7-3 and J usage is TRBJ2-2; TRBD1 is a possible D gene (6 bases). V lost 5 bases, J lost 2 bases, and 9 bases lay in between. Per the germline V gene, CDR1 is SGHTA and CDR2 is FQGTGA. This CDR3 is 14 amino acids long. Written as DNA, the CDR3 is TGTGCCAGCAGCCGGGACACTAACACCGGGGAGCTGTTTTTT. It yields the protein CASSRDTNTGELFF. Complete variable domain (other parts from reference TRBV7-3 and TRBJ2-2): GAGVSQTPSNKVTEKGKYVELRCDPISGHTALYWYRQSLGQGPEFLIYFQGTGAADDSGLPNDRFFAVRPEGSVSTLKIQRTERGDSAVYLCASSRDTNTGELFFGEGSRLTVL.

The rearrangement uses TRBV28 and TRBJ2-1; the match to TRBD2 covers 8 bases. The CDR3 totals 15 residues. The ends lost 7 bases at V and 4 bases at J; junction bases unmatched: 9. In germline, CDR1 is MDHEN, CDR2 SYDVKM. CDR3 protein: CASILGSGTYNEQFF. The CDR3 coding sequence is TGTGCCAGCATACTGGGTAGCGGGACTTACAATGAGCAGTTCTTC.

This clone appeared a single time. CDR3 loop: CASRKAGGARAKNIQYF. In DNA form, the CDR3 reads TGTGCCAGCAGGAAGGCAGGAGGGGCGAGGGCCAAAAACATTCAGTACTTC. J is TRBJ2-4 and V is TRBV2; D possibly corresponds to TRBD2 (6 bases). V was clipped by 6 bases and J by 1 base, with 19 bases between them. The CDR3 consists of 17 residues. Germline CDR1 and CDR2: SNHLY and FYNNEI.

The V call is TRBV28, the J call TRBJ2-5; tentative D call: TRBD2 (6 bases). The end of the DNA fits TRBJ2-7 better, so the J call may be wrong. The CDR3 consists of 15 residues. Per germline, CDR1 MDHEN and CDR2 SYDVKM. CDR3 in DNA: TGTGCCAGCAGTCCTCAGGCCGGGAGAGCCTACGAGCAGTACTTC. It encodes CASSPQAGRAYEQYF.

The rearrangement joins TRBV6-1 to TRBJ2-7, with D perhaps matching TRBD1 (5 bases). Trimming took 2 bases from V and 5 from J, leaving 16 bases between them. This CDR3 has 15 residues. CDR1 and CDR2 (germline): MNHNS, SASEGT. Here the CDR3 reads CASSEPQGVGDEQYF. The CDR3 coding sequence is TGTGCCAGCAGTGAACCCCAGGGTGTAGGCGACGAGCAGTACTTC.

This clone has more than one count but fewer than ten. The chain uses TRBV29-1 and TRBJ2-2, with 8 bases matching TRBD2. The CDR3 has 15 amino acids. Germline CDR1 SQVTM, CDR2 ANQGSEA. Losses at the gene ends were 4 bases for V and 3 bases for J; bases not matched to a gene: 7. The CDR3 loop is CSVVGGRKDTGELFF. CDR3 nucleotides: TGCAGCGTTGTCGGCGGGAGGAAAGACACCGGGGAGCTGTTTTTT.

J is TRBJ2-7 and V is TRBV15, with a tentative D call TRBD2 (6 bases). This CDR3 has 15 amino acids. The V and J ends lost 0 bases and 3 bases respectively, with 12 bases between them. Per the germline V gene, CDR1 is LNHNV and CDR2 is YYDKDF (reference sequence). CDR3: CATSRDLSGDYEQYF. Written as DNA, the CDR3 is TGTGCCACCAGCAGAGATCTTAGCGGAGACTACGAGCAGTACTTC.

The chain has TRBV5-1 and TRBJ1-6; possibly TRBD1 for D (5 bases). Germline CDR1 reads SGHRS; CDR2 reads YFSETQ. With 4 bases removed from V and 5 bases from J, the gap between germline ends came to 10 bases. This CDR3 spans 14 amino acids. The CDR3 loop is CASSIQGDNSPLHF. The CDR3, as DNA: TGCGCCAGCAGCATTCAGGGAGATAATTCACCCCTCCACTTT.

The chain links TRBV27 to TRBJ2-7, with 8 nucleotides matching TRBD1. The germline gives CDR1 MNHEY, CDR2 SMNVEV (reference sequence). V trimming: 6 bases; J trimming: 6 bases; junction bases outside the gene matches: 7. The length of the CDR3 is 13 residues. The CDR3 loop reads CASRGQGYGEQYF. DNA for the CDR3: TGTGCCAGCAGAGGACAGGGCTATGGCGAGCAGTACTTC.

J is TRBJ1-2 and V is TRBV28, with unresolved D. This CDR3 has 13 amino acids. CDR1 and CDR2 (germline): MDHEN, SYDVKM. V lost 5 bases and J lost 7, with 14 bases in between. The CDR3 DNA reads TGTGCCAGCAGTATACCGACCGAGGTTGGCTACACCTTC. This gives the protein CASSIPTEVGYTF.

The chain combines TRBV7-9 with TRBJ1-5; D is uncertain. The germline V gene has CDR1 SEHNR and CDR2 FQNEAQ (reference sequence). The CDR3 consists of 13 residues. V gave up 0 bases and J gave up 5 bases, with 5 bases separating them. This CDR3 reads CASSLAPHQPQHF. As DNA, the CDR3 is TGTGCCAGCAGCTTAGCGCCCCATCAGCCCCAGCATTTT.

The CDR3 reads CASSLPADSSYNEQFF. The CDR3 DNA follows: TGTGCCAGCAGTTTACCGGCGGACAGCTCCTACAATGAGCAGTTCTTC. The V call is TRBV28, the J call TRBJ2-1; weak D call: TRBD1 (6 bases). The germline gives CDR1 MDHEN, CDR2 SYDVKM. Trimming pared 2 bases from V and 0 bases from J, leaving 11 bases between. This CDR3 region has 16 residues.

For the CDR3, the DNA is TGTGCCAGCAGCTCCCTGGCGGGAGGGCCGAACACCGGGGAGCTGTTTTTT. Its translation is CASSSLAGGPNTGELFF. V is TRBV4-2 and J is TRBJ2-2, with 9 bases identical to TRBD2. V was pared by 5 bases and J by 0 bases, with 7 bases of the junction left unmatched. The CDR3 is 17 amino acids. The germline V gene has CDR1 LGHNA and CDR2 YNFKEQ.

This chain connects TRBV27 to TRBJ2-3; 13 bases match TRBD2. After removal of 3 bases from V and 2 bases from J, the junction contained 5 bases not matched to a gene. The V gene's germline CDR1 is MNHEY and CDR2 SMNVEV (reference sequence). This CDR3 region has 17 residues. CDR3 DNA: TGTGCCAGCAGTTTCTTGGGACTAGCGGGATACACAGATACGCAGTATTTT. Its protein product is CASSFLGLAGYTDTQYF.

The rearrangement links TRBV27 to TRBJ1-1; the match to TRBD1 covers 9 bases. Trimming took 4 bases from V and 4 from J; bases not matched to a gene: 13. Germline V lookup: CDR1 MNHEY, CDR2 SMNVEV (reference sequence). This CDR3 is built from 17 residues. As DNA, the CDR3 is TGTGCCAGCAGTTCCCCATTCGGGACAGGGTCCGCCACTGAAGCTTTCTTT. It specifies CASSSPFGTGSATEAFF.

The J gene is TRBJ2-1, the V gene TRBV19, with 9 bases that match TRBD2. The germline V gene has CDR1 LNHDA and CDR2 SQIVND (reference sequence). The CDR3 length is 15 residues. The V and J ends lost 5 bases and 3 bases, in that order; junction bases with no gene match: 5. The CDR3 region has the DNA TGTGCCAGTAGTGTATCTAGCGGGAACTACAATGAGCAGTTCTTC. It codes for CASSVSSGNYNEQFF.

This chain joins TRBV5-1 and TRBJ1-2; 10 positions agree with TRBD1. Germline V gene sequence: CDR1 SGHRS, CDR2 YFSETQ. V gave up 4 bases and J gave up 5 bases; unmatched junction bases: 8. CDR3 length: 15 amino acids. The CDR3 protein is CASSRGQGVLYGYTF. The CDR3, as DNA: TGCGCCAGCAGCCGAGGACAGGGGGTATTATATGGCTACACCTTC.